The following is a TCR beta chain sequence with its context. Other DNA sequences from this sample encode an identical CDR3 as well. The sample belongs to a study of shared clonotypes between healthy human individuals. The overall study: Serving as donors were two women and three men, whose ages spanned 18 to 49.

A deep-level run was used for the assay. DNA at roughly 0.2 ug, around 30,000 T cell genomes, went into sorted-subset replicate PCRs. Study processing details: Filtering differed, since immunoSEQ gave only junction sequences and no quality scores. The assay was immunoSEQ multiplex PCR, and TCRdb's table has in-frame clones only and misses some. Clonal size and the V and J genes are those of that table, whereas D and trimming came from the DNA. The repertoire holds about 2.2 million clones, with around 93% as singletons. This CDR3 is built from 15 residues. V gave up 6 bases and J gave up 1 base; unmatched junction bases: 4. CDR1 is MRHNA and CDR2 is SNTAGT in the germline V gene. Terminally differentiated effector memory CD45RA+ cells were excluded from the naive CD8 cells, which were CD45RO-negative and positively selected for CCR7.

The source is a man younger than 35 in good health. Some clones in this sample may be carry-over from other donors' samples. Sequenced sample: naive CD8+ T cells from PBMCs. The chain joins TRBV6-4 to TRBJ2-1; 9 nucleotides match TRBD2. The CDR3 region is CASSPLAGSYNEQFF. DNA of the CDR3: TGTGCCAGCAGCCCGCTAGCGGGGTCCTACAATGAGCAGTTCTTC.